In its sample, the clone carrying this T cell receptor (beta chain) is medium-sized. Its antigen remains unknown. The time point denotes: sample taken at primary tumor resection. TCRdb re-analysed the 5' RACE reads in MiXCR, keeping a single row per CDR3 protein. The sample yields 5,500 to 8,500 distinct CDR3 sequences, around 3% seen once. The data were taken from a study of spatial heterogeneity in lung cancer. Germline V gene data show CDR1 as SNHLY and CDR2 as FYNNEI. The CDR3 runs 12 residues. Trimming took off 8 bases at V and 3 bases at J, with 8 bases between the two ends. Study-wide results and caveats: Tumor T-cell coverage was an estimated 7% or so for alpha and around 13% for beta chains. Higher tumor mutation counts went along with higher counts of expanded intratumoral alpha and beta TCRs.

This receptor was obtained from a male donor with early-stage non-small cell lung cancer. The rearrangement uses TRBV2 and TRBJ1-5; D gene ambiguous. The input for sequencing was lung tumor tissue, taken at surgery. This CDR3 reads CASEEANQPQHF. CDR3 nucleotides: TGTGCCAGCGAAGAGGCCAATCAGCCCCAGCATTTT.